One TCR beta chain is described in this entry. Sequencing was performed with immunoSEQ multiplex PCR; in TCRdb, only in-frame clones are kept and a portion is missing. The sample holds about 230,000 clones, 70% to 90% seen once. Germline CDR1 reads SGHVS; CDR2 reads FQNEAQ. This CDR3 region has 17 residues. Trimming removed 6 bases at V and 2 bases at J, with 19 bases between. This sample was taken from a study of blood T cell repertoires in COVID-19. The TCR originated in a woman between 50 and 59 years old in a cohort exposed to, infected with or recovered from COVID-19 (not recorded which). Sequenced: PBMCs or T cells enriched from blood (not recorded which). The chain has TRBV7-8 and TRBJ2-2, with a tentative D call TRBD2 (6 bases). The CDR3: CASRSSLSRGNTGELFF. DNA of the CDR3: TGTGCCAGCAGATCAAGTCTATCGCGGGGTAACACCGGGGAGCTGTTTTTT. Combining the CDR3 with reference TRBV7-8 and TRBJ2-2 gives the whole variable domain GAGVSQSPRYKVAKRGQDVALRCDPISGHVSLFWYQQALGQGPEFLTYFQNEAQLDKSGLPSDRFFAERPEGSVSTLKIQRTQQEDSAVYLCASRSSLSRGNTGELFFGEGSRLTVL.